The 22 T cell receptor beta chains in this list originate from one sample, sequenced in a study of blood T cell repertoires in COVID-19. Sequenced by immunoSEQ multiplex PCR; TCRdb stores in-frame clones only, minus some. Among a few hundred thousand clones listed, approximately 88% were seen once. The sample consisted of peripheral blood. These receptors were taken from a woman aged 25 to 39 who had recovered from COVID-19.

The chain is built from TRBV5-1 and TRBJ2-5, with 7 nucleotides matching TRBD1. The CDR3 totals 15 residues. V dropped 0 bases and J dropped 4; count of bases not matched to a gene: 6. Germline CDR1 and CDR2: SGHRS and YFSETQ. DNA for the CDR3: TGCGCCAGCAGCTTGGGTTCAGGGGGTGGAGAGACCCAGTACTTC. Amino acids: CASSLGSGGGETQYF.

The chain joins TRBV15 to TRBJ1-4; 9 bases are shared with TRBD1. V gave up 0 bases and J gave up 7 bases; unmatched junction bases: 6. This CDR3 has 16 residues. CDR1 and CDR2 from the germline V gene are LNHNV and YYDKDF (reference sequence). The CDR3 protein is CATSRETGGPGEKLFF. The CDR3 bases are TGTGCCACCAGCAGAGAAACAGGGGGCCCGGGTGAAAAACTGTTTTTT.

The V gene is TRBV15, the J gene TRBJ1-4; D is possibly TRBD1 (5 bases). CDR3 length equals 16 residues. V lost 0 bases and J lost 7, with 15 bases in between. Germline V gene sequence: CDR1 LNHNV, CDR2 YYDKDF (reference sequence). CDR3: CATSRDYGGESEKLFF. The CDR3 DNA is TGTGCCACCAGCAGAGATTACGGAGGGGAAAGTGAAAAACTGTTTTTT.

The rearrangement links TRBV5-5 to TRBJ1-5; 7 nucleotides agree with TRBD1. Trimming took 0 bases from V and 6 from J; bases not matched to a gene: 12. The CDR3 is made up of 17 amino acids. CDR1 and CDR2 (germline): SGHKS, YYEKEE (reference sequence). This chain's CDR3 is CASSLVFDRAVVQPQHF. The CDR3 nucleotides are TGTGCCAGCAGCTTGGTTTTCGACAGGGCGGTGGTTCAGCCCCAGCATTTT.

The chain employs TRBV7-2 and TRBJ1-1; weak D call: TRBD1 (6 bases). Germline V gene data show CDR1 as SGHTA and CDR2 as FQGNSA. V lost 5 bases, J lost 3 bases, and 16 bases lay in between. The CDR3 covers 15 residues. The CDR3 coding sequence is TGTGCCAGCAGCGGGAGGGGGGGGAGAGACACTGAAGCTTTCTTT. Protein product: CASSGRGGRDTEAFF.

The chain combines TRBV9 with TRBJ2-1; D not certain. This CDR3 comprises 16 residues. CDR1 is SGDLS, CDR2 YYNGEE, per germline. Trimming shortened V by 0 bases and J by 3 bases, and 13 bases separated the two germline ends. The CDR3 DNA reads TGTGCCAGCAGCGTAGAGGCTAGGTTCAACTACAATGAGCAGTTCTTC. This codes for CASSVEARFNYNEQFF.

This chain joins TRBV3-1 (or the pseudogene TRBV3-2) and TRBJ1-2; D uncertain. Trimming left V 3 bases short and J 7 bases short, with 12 bases between. CDR3 size: 13 residues. From germline, CDR1 is LGHDT and CDR2 YNNKEL (reference sequence). For the CDR3, the DNA is TGTGCCAGCAGCCAGAGAGGGCCGGGTGGCTACACCTTC. It is translated as CASSQRGPGGYTF.

The CDR3 bases are TGTGCCAGCATTTCGGGGACAGGGGGACGGTGGTCCTATAATTCACCCCTCCACTTT. Translated, it gives CASISGTGGRWSYNSPLHF. The gene calls are TRBV28 and TRBJ1-6; 11 nucleotides agree with TRBD1. The CDR3 runs 19 residues. Germline V gives CDR1 MDHEN, CDR2 SYDVKM. The junction had 12 bases not matched to a gene; V was cut back by 7 bases and J by 1 base.

J is TRBJ1-2 and V is TRBV6-5; 8 bases map to TRBD1. V shed 5 bases, J shed 6 bases, and the junction held 8 bases outside the gene matches. The length of the CDR3 is 14 residues. Germline assignment: CDR1 MNHEY and CDR2 SVGAGI. The CDR3 is CASSPDRASDGYTF. DNA of the CDR3: TGTGCCAGCAGTCCGGACAGGGCGTCCGATGGCTACACCTTC.

The table lists this clone with a count of one. The chain joins TRBV24-1 to TRBJ2-3, with D tentatively TRBD2 (7 bases). V was clipped by 1 base and J by 3 bases, with 13 bases between them. Germline V gene sequence: CDR1 KGHDR, CDR2 SFDVKD. The CDR3 extends over 16 amino acids. In DNA form, the CDR3 reads TGTGCCACCAGTGATTTACGAGGGGGGGCGACAGATACGCAGTATTTT. Translated: CATSDLRGGATDTQYF.

The V gene is TRBV5-1, the J gene TRBJ2-7, with D perhaps TRBD2 (6 bases). The CDR3 contains 15 residues. V gave up 2 bases and J gave up 3 bases, with 15 bases separating them. Germline V gene data show CDR1 as SGHRS and CDR2 as YFSETQ. The CDR3 nucleotides read TGCGCCAGCAGCTTTACCGGAGGGGAAGGCTACGAGCAGTACTTC. This codes for CASSFTGGEGYEQYF.

The V gene is TRBV6-4, the J gene TRBJ1-2; 7 bases fit TRBD1. The J segment lost 7 bases and the V segment lost 6 bases, leaving 8 bases of the junction unmatched. This CDR3 has 13 amino acids. Germline CDR1 is MRHNA and CDR2 is SNTAGT. The CDR3 nucleotides read TGTGCCAGCAGCCAGACAGGGATTGTTGGCTACACCTTC. Translating it yields CASSQTGIVGYTF.

This clone showed up just a few times. This sequence joins TRBV20-1 and TRBJ2-1, with 11 nucleotides matching TRBD2. There are 14 residues in the CDR3. The V gene end was trimmed by 3 bases and the J gene end by 10 bases; junction bases not matched to a gene: 8. Germline values: CDR1 DFQATT, CDR2 SNEGSKA (reference sequence). The CDR3 nucleotides read TGCAGTGCTAGTCGTCTAGCGGGGGGAGGCGAGCAGTTCTTC. Translating it yields CSASRLAGGGEQFF.

This clone was counted once. V and J are TRBV27 and TRBJ1-4; D not certain. Germline loops: CDR1 MNHEY, CDR2 SMNVEV (reference sequence). This CDR3 is 13 amino acids long. V was trimmed by 8 bases and J by 5 bases, leaving 12 bases between them. The CDR3 DNA sequence: TGTGCCAGCGGGAGGGCAAGAAATGAAAAACTGTTTTTT. Translating gives CASGRARNEKLFF.

The chain combines TRBV2 with TRBJ1-6; D remains ambiguous. Trimming removed 6 bases from V and 10 bases from J, with 10 bases in between. The CDR3 length is 12 residues. Germline-derived CDR1 and CDR2 are SNHLY and FYNNEI. The CDR3 reads CASREEGSPLHF. DNA of the CDR3: TGTGCCAGCAGAGAGGAGGGATCACCCCTCCACTTT.

The V and J genes are TRBV5-5 and TRBJ2-1; TRBD1 matches at 7 bases. This CDR3 region has 13 residues. V shed 1 base, J shed 9 bases, and the junction held 4 bases outside the gene matches. Germline V CDR1 and CDR2: SGHKS, YYEKEE (reference sequence). In nucleotides, the CDR3 is TGTGCCAGCAGCTTGACTAGGGGGCCTGAGCAGTTCTTC. Its translation is CASSLTRGPEQFF. Variable domain in full (rest from reference TRBV5-5 and TRBJ2-1): DAGVTQSPTHLIKTRGQQVTLRCSPISGHKSVSWYQQVLGQGPQFIFQYYEKEERGRGNFPDRFSARQFPNYSSELNVNALLLGDSALYLCASSLTRGPEQFFGPGTRLTVL.

The genes are TRBV27 and TRBJ1-1, with D perhaps matching TRBD1 (5 bases). V lost 5 bases, J lost 3 bases, and 13 bases lay in between. The CDR3 sequence is 14 residues long. Germline V gene lookup returns CDR1 MNHEY and CDR2 SMNVEV (reference sequence). DNA for the CDR3: TGTGCCAGCAGTCCAGTCGGGGGTTACACTGAAGCTTTCTTT. This gives the protein CASSPVGGYTEAFF.

This chain links TRBV7-9 with TRBJ1-1; 7 nucleotides agree with TRBD1. CDR3 length: 14 amino acids. J was trimmed by 1 base and V by 8 bases; bases with no gene match: 7. Germline-derived CDR1 and CDR2 are SEHNR and FQNEAQ (reference sequence). The CDR3 DNA follows: TGTGCCAGCTCCTCGGACAGGCCGAACACTGAAGCTTTCTTT. This translates into CASSSDRPNTEAFF.

The V and J genes are TRBV7-2 and TRBJ2-7; a possible D gene is TRBD1 (6 bases). Germline values: CDR1 SGHTA, CDR2 FQGNSA. This CDR3 is built from 14 residues. V shed 3 bases and J shed 5 bases, with 14 bases lying between them. CDR3 bases: TGTGCCAGCAGCTTTCGGCCAGGGGTCCACGAGCAGTACTTC. Its translation is CASSFRPGVHEQYF.

J is TRBJ1-3 and V is TRBV4-3; perhaps TRBD1 as D (6 bases). Germline V gives CDR1 LGHNA, CDR2 YSLEER. V gave up 4 bases and J gave up 0 bases, with 13 bases separating them. The CDR3 loop spans 16 amino acids. CDR3 amino acids: CASSRYPQGSGNTIYF. The CDR3 DNA reads TGCGCCAGCAGCCGGTATCCACAGGGCTCTGGAAACACCATATATTTT.

CDR3 nucleotides: TGTGCCAGCAGCGCCCTGGGAGGGTGGAACACTGAAGCTTTCTTT. This encodes CASSALGGWNTEAFF. V and J are TRBV7-2 and TRBJ1-1; D ambiguous. Germline values: CDR1 SGHTA, CDR2 FQGNSA. V lost 5 bases to trimming and J lost 1 base, with 14 bases between them. The CDR3 length is 15 residues.

This chain joins TRBV28 and TRBJ2-7, with D tentatively TRBD1 (6 bases). V lost 6 bases and J 6 bases, leaving 15 bases between the germline ends. Germline V lookup: CDR1 MDHEN, CDR2 SYDVKM. There are 13 residues in the CDR3. The CDR3 loop reads CASSIRVDSEQYF. In DNA form, the CDR3 reads TGTGCCAGCAGCATACGCGTGGACAGCGAGCAGTACTTC.